This TCR beta chain is from a study of prognosis after radiotherapy for stage I lung cancer. Study overall: Median age was 74.5 years (53 to 84) among around twelve men and over 5 women.

Template was genomic DNA; TCR beta CDR3 amplified in two multiplex PCR rounds. Round one of PCR was performed, and it used primers specific to each TRBV and TRBJ gene. Each CDR3 protein gets one entry after TCRdb re-called the multiplex PCR reads with MiXCR. The table has roughly 25,000 distinct CDR3 sequences, under 60% seen once. The patient cohort was node-negative on CT and PET/CT, with no prior chemotherapy, radiotherapy or other malignancies. The V end was cut by 4 bases, the J end by 1 base, with 8 bases between. This CDR3 contains 15 residues. Germline loops: CDR1 SGHTA, CDR2 FQGNSA. The material was PBMCs, obtained before or after stereotactic body radiation therapy (not recorded which). The TCR sequence derives from a donor aged 50 or older with non-small cell lung cancer. The chain carries TRBV7-2 and TRBJ2-6; D is ambiguous. CDR3 amino acids: CASSSRLSGANVLTF. The CDR3 nucleotides read TGTGCCAGCAGCTCTAGGCTTTCTGGGGCCAACGTCCTGACTTTC.